This TCR beta chain was identified in a study of T cells and Merkel cell carcinoma outcomes. The data were produced by immunoSEQ multiplex PCR, yet TCRdb's version contains in-frame clones alone and is incomplete. The sample shows roughly 4,200 clones, around 92% of them seen only once. Overall study results and limits: Repertoire plus T-cell density reportedly predicted Merkel cell carcinoma outcomes.

A remark on this clone: Its antigen is currently unknown.

The clonotype originates from a human donor with Merkel cell carcinoma. Sample: tumor tissue from Merkel cell carcinoma.

The CDR3 DNA sequence: TGTGCCAGCAGGATCCGGGGCGCTTATGGCTACACCTTC. Residues: CASRIRGAYGYTF. This rearrangement joins TRBV5-8 to TRBJ1-2, with D possibly TRBD1 on 5 matching bases. Between the trimmed V and J ends, which lost 5 bases and 5 bases, there was a span of 13 bases. The CDR3 length is 13 residues. Germline CDR1 is SGHTS and CDR2 is YDEGEE.